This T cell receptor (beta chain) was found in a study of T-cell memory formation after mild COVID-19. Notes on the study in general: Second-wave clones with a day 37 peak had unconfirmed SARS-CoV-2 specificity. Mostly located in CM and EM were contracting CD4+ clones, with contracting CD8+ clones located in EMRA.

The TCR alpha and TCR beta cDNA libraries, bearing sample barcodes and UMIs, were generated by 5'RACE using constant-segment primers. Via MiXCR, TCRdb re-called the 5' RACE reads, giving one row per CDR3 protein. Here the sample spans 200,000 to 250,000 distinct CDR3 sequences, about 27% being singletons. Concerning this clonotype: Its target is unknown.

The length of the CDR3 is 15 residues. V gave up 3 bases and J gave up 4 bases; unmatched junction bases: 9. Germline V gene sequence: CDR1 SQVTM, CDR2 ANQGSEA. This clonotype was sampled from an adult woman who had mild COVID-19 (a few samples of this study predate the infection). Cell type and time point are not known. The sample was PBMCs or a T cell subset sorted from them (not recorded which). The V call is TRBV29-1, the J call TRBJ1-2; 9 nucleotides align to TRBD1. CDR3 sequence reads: CSVDRDREGFYGYTF. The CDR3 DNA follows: TGCAGCGTTGATCGGGACAGGGAAGGATTCTATGGCTACACCTTC.